The entry that follows covers one T cell receptor beta chain sequence. Its antigen remains unidentified. This entry is derived from a study of T cell responses to AZD1222 COVID-19 vaccine. Produced via immunoSEQ multiplex PCR; TCRdb's table is partial and in-frame only. The data show some 120,000 clones, 90% seen once. The study's findings and limits: Among vaccine-associated CD4 TCRs, coverage spanned spike, with dominance at 160-218 and 743-854. Donors in the cohort were predominantly white British and more often female, and clonal diversity was possibly underestimated. Scientists sampled the repertoires only once the peak T cell response had passed. A rise in Spike-specific TCR breadth and depth followed two AZD1222 doses.

Germline CDR1 SGHRS, CDR2 YFSETQ. The junction had 4 bases not matched to a gene; V was cut back by 0 bases and J by 1 base. CDR3 length: 15 amino acids. The TCR comes from an adult in good health. The genes are TRBV5-1 and TRBJ2-7, with 7 bases identical to TRBD1. The source material was peripheral blood, sampled on day 0 of MenACWY control vaccination. CDR3 sequence: CASSLDPGQSYEQYF. The CDR3 DNA sequence: TGCGCCAGCAGCTTGGACCCGGGACAGTCCTACGAGCAGTACTTC.